Included here is one T cell receptor (beta chain) sequence, with context. Its specificity is unknown. Measured with immunoSEQ multiplex PCR; TCRdb has only the in-frame clones, and not every one. Among approximately 10,000 clones listed, over 90% were seen once. The source of the sample is a study of graft-versus-host responses after intestinal transplantation. About the study: All recipients were given anti-thymocyte globulin induction, and tacrolimus and steroids were then administered for 3 to 4 years. General study results and limits: Analysis identified GvH clones in recipient marrow, with some appearing first in ileum or blood.

This clonotype was obtained from a human patient who received an intestinal transplant, so some T cells may come from the graft donor. This material consisted of PBMCs, taken 8 days after intestinal transplant.

The CDR3 nucleotides are TGTGCCAGCAGCTTACCAGGGAGTAATGAAAAACTGTTTTTT. Translating it yields CASSLPGSNEKLFF. V and J are TRBV7-8 and TRBJ1-4, with D possibly TRBD1 on 5 matching bases. Trimming pared 2 bases from V and 4 bases from J, leaving 8 bases between. This CDR3 has 14 amino acids. The V gene's germline CDR1 is SGHVS and CDR2 FQNEAQ.